This record concerns one TCR beta chain sequence. The junction departs from germline at one end; a sequencing error may be responsible. This sample stems from a study of identical twins. Looked up from germline, CDR1 is SGHDT and CDR2 is YYEEEE. This CDR3 spans 13 amino acids. TCRdb redid the calling of the 5' RACE reads with MiXCR, one entry per CDR3 protein. The top ten clones hold 13% of a sample with approximately 700,000 distinct CDR3 sequences, approximately 18% of them seen once. The data also belong to a second study, concerning T cells expressing NK-cell markers. In that study: With respect to HCMV, most of the eight sequenced donors were seropositive, and one was seronegative.

Sequencing used PBMCs. This clonotype was obtained from a woman between 18 and 29 years old in good health. The V and J genes are TRBV5-6 and TRBJ2-7; D remains ambiguous. CDR3 residues: CASSLGLPYGQYF. The CDR3, as DNA: TGTGCCAGCAGCTTAGGGCTCCCCTACGGGCAGTACTTC. Full variable domain (outside the CDR3, taken from reference TRBV5-6 and TRBJ2-7): DAGVTQSPTHLIKTRGQQVTLRCSPKSGHDTVSWYQQALGQGPQFIFQYYEEEERQRGNFPDRFSGHQFPNYSSELNVNALLLGDSALYLCASSLGLPYGQYFGPGTRLTVT.